This is a list of T cell receptor beta chains from one sample in a study of blood T cell repertoires in COVID-19. The assay was immunoSEQ multiplex PCR, and TCRdb's table has in-frame clones only and misses some. Found here are approximately 130,000 clones, around four fifths of them singletons; the top ten hold roughly 20%. The sequencing sample was made of peripheral blood. These receptors were collected from a man at least 80 years old with acute or convalescent COVID-19. The CDR3 runs from the conserved cysteine through the conserved F or W. D genes are given only for firm matches. A row's size may be missing; if present it is once, few, many or a size class.

>.|TRBJ1-1|TRBV10-3|.
TGTGCCATCAGTGAGTCGTCCAGGGACACTGAAGCTTTCTTT
CAISESSRDTEAFF
>TRBD1|TRBJ1-5|TRBV10-1|few
TGCGCCAGCAGTGGGGACAGTTGTCTTTATAGCAATCAGCCCCAGCATTTT
CASSGDSCLYSNQPQHF
>.|TRBJ2-7|TRBV19|.
TGTGCCAGTAGTATTGGGGGCCCCTCCTACGAGCAGTACTTC
CASSIGGPSYEQYF
>TRBD1|TRBJ1-2|TRBV10-3|few
TGTGCCATCAGTGATCAGGGGGGATACTATGGCTACACCTTC
CAISDQGGYYGYTF
>TRBD1|TRBJ2-7|TRBV2|.
TGTGCCAGCAGCTACCAACCGCCGGGACAGGGTATCTTAGAGCAGTACTTC
CASSYQPPGQGILEQYF
>TRBD1|TRBJ1-6|TRBV3-1/TRBV3-2|.
TGTGCCAGCAGGGAAACAGGGGTACATTCACCCCTCCACTTT
CASRETGVHSPLHF
>TRBD2|TRBJ2-5|TRBV5-4|.
TGTGCCAGCAGCTCCGGAAGGACTAGCGGGGAGACCCAGTACTTC
CASSSGRTSGETQYF
>.|TRBJ2-3|TRBV21-1|.
.
CASIQNVVGGGSDTQYF
>.|TRBJ1-1|TRBV7-9|.
TGTGCCAGCAGCTTAGTGGATAAACAGGGAGTGAACACTGAAGCTTTCTTT
CASSLVDKQGVNTEAFF
>.|TRBJ1-5|TRBV6-1|.
TGTGCCAGCAGTGAAGTGACGGTAACAGGGTCGAGCAATCAGCCCCAGCATTTT
CASSEVTVTGSSNQPQHF
>TRBD1|TRBJ2-2|TRBV19|.
TGTGCCAGCGAGGGACAGGGGGTGTCTGCCACCGGGGAGCTGTTTTTT
CASEGQGVSATGELFF
>.|TRBJ1-6|TRBV6-2/TRBV6-3|.
TGTGCCAGCACCCCGGGCCATGGGCCCCTCCACTTT
CASTPGHGPLHF
>.|TRBJ1-3|TRBV27|.
TGTGCCAGCAGTACGACAGTCTCTGGAAACACCATATATTTT
CASSTTVSGNTIYF
>.|TRBJ1-1|TRBV30|.
TGTGCCTGGAGTACAAGGAGGAACACTGAAGCTTTCTTT
CAWSTRRNTEAFF
>.|TRBJ1-1|TRBV4-1|.
TGCGCCAGCAGCCAAGAAACAGGACGGGTGAACACTGAAGCTTTCTTT
CASSQETGRVNTEAFF
>TRBD1|TRBJ2-1|TRBV19|.
TGTGCCAGTATCGAAACGACAGGGAGTTGGAATGAGCAGTTCTTC
CASIETTGSWNEQFF
>TRBD1|TRBJ1-4|TRBV19|few
TGTGCCAGTTCATTCGGGCGGACAGGGGCGGGTGAAAAACTGTTTTTT
CASSFGRTGAGEKLFF
>TRBD1|TRBJ1-4|TRBV27|.
TGTGCCAGCAGTTTTGCAGGGGGCAATGAAAAACTGTTTTTT
CASSFAGGNEKLFF
>.|TRBJ1-4|TRBV7-9|.
TGTGCCAGCAGCTTAACAGCGCGTACAGGGCATAATGAAAAACTGTTTTTT
CASSLTARTGHNEKLFF
>TRBD2|TRBJ2-3|TRBV3-1/TRBV3-2|.
TGTGCCAGCAGCCGGGCTAGCGGTTCTAGCACAGATACGCAGTATTTT
CASSRASGSSTDTQYF
>TRBD1|TRBJ1-2|TRBV7-3|.
TGTGCCAGCAGCAAGGACAGGGGGCGCGAGGGTGGCTACACCTTC
CASSKDRGREGGYTF
>TRBD1|TRBJ2-1|TRBV12-3/TRBV12-4|.
TGTGCCAGCAGTTTAAGGACAGGGGAGTTCTTC
CASSLRTGEFF
>TRBD1|TRBJ1-1|TRBV7-8|.
TGTGCCAGCAGCTTAGAGTTCAGGGGGCTTCGAACTGAAGCTTTCTTT
CASSLEFRGLRTEAFF
>TRBD1|TRBJ2-5|TRBV14|.
TGTGCCAGCAGCCAAGATCGGGGGACAGGAAATCGGGAGACCCAGTACTTC
CASSQDRGTGNRETQYF
>TRBD1|TRBJ1-4|TRBV7-9|.
TGTGCCAGCAGCTCGACAGGGGGCGATGAAAAACTGTTTTTT
CASSSTGGDEKLFF
>.|TRBJ2-1|TRBV29-1|.
TGCAGCGTCTCAACCCCTACCTACAATGAGCAGTTCTTC
CSVSTPTYNEQFF
>TRBD1|TRBJ1-2|TRBV18|.
TGTGCCAGCTCACCTGGACAGGGTTATGGCTACACCTTC
CASSPGQGYGYTF
>.|TRBJ1-4|TRBV18|.
TGTGCCAGCTCACCTGGGGGGAATGAAAAACTGTTTTTT
CASSPGGNEKLFF
>TRBD1|TRBJ1-2|TRBV7-2|.
TGTGCCAGCAGCTTAGCGGGACAGGGCTTCTATGGCTACACCTTC
CASSLAGQGFYGYTF
>.|TRBJ1-6|TRBV5-6|.
TGTGCCAGCAGCTTGAACATCGGGGATTCACCCCTCCACTTT
CASSLNIGDSPLHF
>TRBD2|TRBJ2-1|TRBV5-4|few
TGTGCCAGCAGCTTGTCCGGGGGGGCCTACAATGAGCAGTTCTTC
CASSLSGGAYNEQFF